This entry lists 29 T cell receptor beta chains sequenced from one sample in a study of Ad26.COV2.S vaccination and SARS-CoV-2 variants. Treatment: about 20 received Ad26.COV2.S at low or high dose, single or two shots; roughly five received placebo; per-sample allocation not given. Repertoires come from day 63 after the first vaccine or placebo injection. TCRdb's copy holds only in-frame clones and misses some; the assay was immunoSEQ multiplex PCR. The table has about 350,000 clones, roughly 84% seen once. Sequences were derived from peripheral blood, sampled in a trial of Ad26.COV2.S vaccine versus placebo. All receptors derive from a person aged 18-60 years who received the Ad26.COV2.S COVID-19 vaccine or a placebo.

There are a few counts of this clone. The rearrangement joins TRBV6-5 to TRBJ1-1; D unresolved. Germline V gene lookup returns CDR1 MNHEY and CDR2 SVGAGI. Deletions cut 0 bases from V and 3 bases from J, with 11 bases between. This CDR3 is built from 15 residues. Here the CDR3 DNA reads TGTGCCAGCAGTTACTCGGGAGACACCTACACTGAAGCTTTCTTT. This gives the protein CASSYSGDTYTEAFF.

This clone turned up a few times. The chain has TRBV5-1 and TRBJ2-5, with D possibly being TRBD1 or TRBD2 (5 bases each). The germline V gene encodes CDR1 SGHRS and CDR2 YFSETQ. This CDR3 has 15 residues. V was cut by 3 bases and J by 2 bases, with 14 bases left in between. The chain's CDR3 is CASSSGTVGQETQYF. In nucleotides, the CDR3 is TGCGCCAGCAGCTCCGGGACGGTGGGACAAGAGACCCAGTACTTC.

The gene calls are TRBV5-1 and TRBJ1-1; D might be TRBD1 (6 bases). Germline loops: CDR1 SGHRS, CDR2 YFSETQ. V dropped 6 bases and J dropped 4 bases, with 19 bases sitting between them. This CDR3 has 15 residues. Written as DNA, the CDR3 is TGCGCCAGCACCGAAGGGGGATCGGGGCGCACTGAAGCTTTCTTT. It is translated as CASTEGGSGRTEAFF.

This clone has only one observation. The rearrangement joins TRBV5-1 to TRBJ1-2, with TRBD1 matching 7 bases. The CDR3 has 15 amino acids. J lost 6 bases, V lost 4 bases, and 12 bases had no gene match. Germline V CDR1 and CDR2: SGHRS, YFSETQ. The CDR3 coding sequence is TGCGCCAGCAGCGGGAAGGGGGCATATAGGGATGGCTACACCTTC. This gives the protein CASSGKGAYRDGYTF.

This clone appeared a few times. The chain uses TRBV6-5 and TRBJ1-6; a possible D gene is TRBD1 (6 bases). V was cut by 4 bases and J by 0 bases, with 10 bases left in between. The CDR3 has 16 amino acids. The germline V gene encodes CDR1 MNHEY and CDR2 SVGAGI. This chain's CDR3 is CASSFQGSSYNSPLHF. In nucleotides, the CDR3 is TGTGCCAGCAGTTTTCAGGGGAGCTCCTATAATTCACCCCTCCACTTT.

The chain carries TRBV14 and TRBJ1-6; no clear D. The CDR3 extends over 15 amino acids. Germline V lookup: CDR1 SGHDN, CDR2 FVKESK. Trimming took 1 base from V and 6 from J, leaving 10 bases between them. The chain's CDR3 is CASSQARSGNSPLHF. The CDR3 nucleotides are TGTGCCAGCAGCCAAGCCCGGAGCGGTAATTCACCCCTCCACTTT.

This chain's CDR3 is CASSLAPGELFF. As DNA, the CDR3 is TGTGCCAGCAGCTTAGCCCCCGGGGAGCTGTTTTTT. The chain employs TRBV7-9 and TRBJ2-2; D not certain. Germline V gene sequence: CDR1 SEHNR, CDR2 FQNEAQ (reference sequence). V lost 0 bases, J lost 6 bases, and 2 bases lay in between. This CDR3 region has 12 residues.

V and J are TRBV5-4 and TRBJ2-7, with D possibly TRBD2 on 7 matching bases. There are 15 residues in the CDR3. V lost 4 bases to trimming and J lost 9 bases, with 23 bases between them. The V gene's germline CDR1 is SGHNT and CDR2 YYREEE (reference sequence). CDR3 bases: TGTGCCAGCAGCAGGGAAAGTGGGGGGGCTAAAATGCAGTACTTC. Translating gives CASSRESGGAKMQYF.

The rearrangement joins TRBV15 to TRBJ2-3; D is perhaps TRBD1 (6 bases). Germline CDR1 and CDR2: LNHNV and YYDKDF (reference sequence). V was cut by 5 bases and J by 1 base, with 13 bases left in between. The CDR3 is made up of 15 amino acids. The DNA for the CDR3 is TGTGCCACCAGCGTGCAGGGGACCGGCACAGATACGCAGTATTTT. It specifies CATSVQGTGTDTQYF.

The genes are TRBV19 and TRBJ1-1; unclear D gene. Germline loops: CDR1 LNHDA, CDR2 SQIVND (reference sequence). The ends were cut back, 1 base at V and 4 bases at J, with 10 bases in the middle. This CDR3 has 14 residues. CDR3 sequence (DNA): TGTGCCAGTAGTATAGGGGAAGGACCCACTGAAGCTTTCTTT. It specifies CASSIGEGPTEAFF.

This rearrangement joins TRBV19 to TRBJ1-2; D is ambiguous. Germline V gene lookup returns CDR1 LNHDA and CDR2 SQIVND (reference sequence). Trimming took 5 bases from V and 6 from J, leaving 19 bases between them. The CDR3 is 15 amino acids. DNA for the CDR3: TGTGCCAGTAGTGGGGAGGCCTTTAGCTTCCATGGCTACACCTTC. This encodes CASSGEAFSFHGYTF.

This clone has a single count. This chain connects TRBV25-1 to TRBJ1-2; D not resolved. This CDR3 is built from 14 residues. Germline CDR1 MGHDK, CDR2 SYGVNS. V lost 3 bases and J 6 bases, leaving 14 bases between the germline ends. CDR3 sequence reads: CASSDQRSPNGYTF. CDR3 DNA sequence: TGTGCCAGCAGTGATCAGCGGTCCCCGAATGGCTACACCTTC.

The chain links TRBV2 to TRBJ1-3; possible D gene TRBD1, 5 bases. CDR3 length: 19 residues. The germline gives CDR1 SNHLY, CDR2 FYNNEI. V lost 0 bases and J 3 bases, leaving 21 bases between the germline ends. In DNA form, the CDR3 reads TGTGCCAGCAGTGAAGCCAGAGGGTGGTCGGGGCGTAGTGGAAACACCATATATTTT. Translated, it gives CASSEARGWSGRSGNTIYF.

The chain has TRBV6-5 and TRBJ2-3, with TRBD1 matching 10 bases. The length of the CDR3 is 16 residues. Germline loops: CDR1 MNHEY, CDR2 SVGAGI. Germline trimming cut 0 bases from V and 5 bases from J; bases unmatched to any gene: 5. The DNA of the CDR3 is TGTGCCAGCAGTTACTCGACAGGGACAGGGGTAGATACGCAGTATTTT. Translated: CASSYSTGTGVDTQYF.

This clone was found once. The rearrangement uses TRBV7-3 and TRBJ2-3; tentative D call: TRBD2 (5 bases). Trimming left V 5 bases short and J 1 base short, with 13 bases between. This CDR3 comprises 15 residues. The germline gives CDR1 SGHTA, CDR2 FQGTGA. The CDR3 sequence is CASSPGSGRTDTQYF. The CDR3 DNA sequence: TGTGCCAGCAGCCCGGGGAGCGGCCGCACAGATACGCAGTATTTT.

The rearrangement uses TRBV14 and TRBJ2-2; 11 positions match TRBD1. The trim removed 3 bases at V and 7 bases at J, leaving 4 bases unmatched. CDR3 length: 15 amino acids. Looked up from germline, CDR1 is SGHDN and CDR2 is FVKESK. CDR3: CASSQDRGRIGELFF. CDR3 DNA: TGTGCCAGCAGCCAGGACAGGGGGCGTATCGGGGAGCTGTTTTTT.

The V call is TRBV27, the J call TRBJ2-2; D may correspond to TRBD1 or TRBD2 (5 bases each). V was cut by 5 bases and J by 9 bases, with 25 bases left in between. The CDR3 sequence is 17 residues long. Germline CDR1 is MNHEY and CDR2 is SMNVEV (reference sequence). The CDR3 DNA reads as TGTGCCAGCAGTCTTGACATTTCAGGGAGAAGTCTACGGGAGCTGTTTTTT. Residues: CASSLDISGRSLRELFF.

This chain links TRBV14 with TRBJ2-1; 7 bases line up with TRBD1. The CDR3 is made up of 17 amino acids. With 4 bases clipped from V and 0 bases from J, the junction kept 9 bases outside the gene matches. Germline lookup yields CDR1 SGHDN and CDR2 FVKESK. CDR3 residues: CASSLRVGGNSYNEQFF. The CDR3 region has the DNA TGTGCCAGCAGCCTTCGGGTAGGGGGCAACTCCTACAATGAGCAGTTCTTC.

The chain joins TRBV6-1 to TRBJ1-6, with 10 bases lining up with TRBD1. Germline trimming cut 2 bases from V and 10 bases from J; bases unmatched to any gene: 5. Germline CDR1 reads MNHNS; CDR2 reads SASEGT. CDR3 length: 15 residues. CDR3 coding DNA: TGTGCCAGCAGTGAATTGGGACAGGGGAGGTCACCCCTCCACTTT. It codes for CASSELGQGRSPLHF.

The chain links TRBV7-8 to TRBJ1-2; 7 bases are shared with TRBD1. Germline trimming cut 1 base from V and 8 bases from J; bases unmatched to any gene: 10. Germline V CDR1 and CDR2: SGHVS, FQNEAQ. This CDR3 spans 15 amino acids. CDR3 in amino acids: CASSLEYRDSGGYTF. In DNA, the CDR3 is TGTGCCAGCAGCTTAGAGTATCGGGACAGCGGGGGCTACACCTTC.

V usage is TRBV19 and J usage is TRBJ1-1, with a weak D call TRBD1 (5 bases). This CDR3 has 15 amino acids. The ends were cut back, 3 bases at V and 1 base at J, with 12 bases in the middle. Germline V lookup: CDR1 LNHDA, CDR2 SQIVND (reference sequence). DNA of the CDR3: TGTGCCAGTAGTATTCCCGGGGCCCCGAACACTGAAGCTTTCTTT. As protein: CASSIPGAPNTEAFF.

The rearrangement joins TRBV27 to TRBJ2-7; D possibly corresponds to TRBD1 (5 bases). Trimming shortened V by 5 bases and J by 0 bases, and 5 bases separated the two germline ends. The CDR3 consists of 12 residues. Germline V gene lookup returns CDR1 MNHEY and CDR2 SMNVEV (reference sequence). The CDR3: CASSDSSYEQYF. DNA for the CDR3: TGTGCCAGCAGTGACAGCTCCTACGAGCAGTACTTC.

For the CDR3, the DNA is TGCGCCAGCAGCCCGGGGAGCGGGGGCCATCGGGAGACCCAGTACTTC. It encodes CASSPGSGGHRETQYF. The chain links TRBV4-1 to TRBJ2-5; 8 nucleotides align to TRBD2. V was clipped by 4 bases and J by 5 bases; unmatched bases: 12. This CDR3 is 16 amino acids long. Germline-derived CDR1 and CDR2 are MGHRA and YSYEKL.

This clone has a single count. This sequence joins TRBV6-5 and TRBJ2-7; D gene uncertain. The V end was cut by 2 bases, the J end by 6 bases, with 5 bases between. Germline V gene lookup returns CDR1 MNHEY and CDR2 SVGAGI. The CDR3 loop spans 11 amino acids. CDR3 protein: CASSYVGEQYF. CDR3 coding DNA: TGTGCCAGCAGTTACGTGGGCGAGCAGTACTTC.

The chain recombines TRBV6-6 with TRBJ2-5; D may correspond to TRBD1 or TRBD2 (7 bases each). Germline V gene lookup returns CDR1 MNHNY and CDR2 SVGAGI (reference sequence). The CDR3 consists of 16 residues. Trimming removed 1 base from V and 5 bases from J, with 17 bases in between. Here the CDR3 reads CASSYWHTGEGETQYF. In DNA form, the CDR3 reads TGTGCCAGCAGTTACTGGCACACAGGGGAGGGGGAGACCCAGTACTTC.

The V call is TRBV18, the J call TRBJ2-7; D uncertain. The V end lost 1 base, the J end lost 0 bases, and 16 bases lay between the germline ends. The CDR3 has 17 residues. The germline V gene has CDR1 KGHSH and CDR2 LQKENI. The CDR3 nucleotides read TGTGCCAGCTCACCACGGGCCCGGCAGGCGAGCTCCTACGAGCAGTACTTC. This sequence encodes CASSPRARQASSYEQYF.

V is TRBV7-9 and J is TRBJ2-5; TRBD1 is a possible D gene (5 bases). In germline, CDR1 is SEHNR, CDR2 FQNEAQ (reference sequence). Trimming pared 5 bases from V and 5 bases from J, leaving 12 bases between. The CDR3 covers 13 residues. The CDR3: CASSPLPGETQYF. As DNA, the CDR3 is TGTGCCAGCAGCCCACTCCCAGGGGAGACCCAGTACTTC.

This sequence joins TRBV30 and TRBJ2-7, with 8 bases fitting TRBD1. Germline V gives CDR1 GTSNPN, CDR2 SVGIG (reference sequence). The J segment lost 0 bases and the V segment lost 3 bases, leaving 4 bases of the junction unmatched. The CDR3 is made up of 14 amino acids. This chain's CDR3 is CAWRLQGVSYEQYF. CDR3 sequence (DNA): TGTGCCTGGAGGCTACAGGGGGTCTCCTACGAGCAGTACTTC.

V usage is TRBV3-1 (or the pseudogene TRBV3-2) and J usage is TRBJ1-5; D not resolved. This CDR3 is built from 15 residues. CDR1 and CDR2 from the germline V gene are LGHDT and YNNKEL (reference sequence). Trimming took off 0 bases at V and 2 bases at J, with 8 bases between the two ends. The CDR3 reads CASSQDPSGNQPQHF. The CDR3 nucleotides read TGTGCCAGCAGCCAAGATCCCTCCGGCAATCAGCCCCAGCATTTT.